A selection of T cell receptor beta chains follows, all from one sample in a study of blood T cells in healthy people across ages. TCRdb used MiXCR to reprocess the 5' RACE reads, holding one entry per CDR3 protein. The table records 1.5 million to 2 million distinct CDR3 sequences, 25% to 30% of them present only once. Sample: blood. These receptors originate from a woman in her 30s in good health. CDR3s include the opening cysteine and the closing phenylalanine or tryptophan. D genes are given only for firm matches. The size of a clone is reported for some rows only, either as once, few or many, or as a class for expanded clones.

CDR3 DNA	CDR3 protein	clone size	V gene	J gene	D gene
TGCAGTGCTAAAACCGGGACAGGAATCAGCTACGAGCAGTACTTC	CSAKTGTGISYEQYF	.	TRBV20-1	TRBJ2-7	TRBD1
TGTGCCGGCAGTGGGCCGGGACTAGCGGGAGGGAGGTGGGAGACCCAGTACTTC	CAGSGPGLAGGRWETQYF	once	TRBV6-1	TRBJ2-5	TRBD2
TGTGCCAGCAGCCACGGGACAGTTAACTATGGCTACACCTTC	CASSHGTVNYGYTF	few	TRBV3-1	TRBJ1-2	TRBD1
TGTGGCAGCATGTCGACTATTAACACTGAAGCTTTCTTT	CGSMSTINTEAFF	few	TRBV5-6	TRBJ1-1	.
TGTGCCAGCACTTCTCCGGACCGAGGGAATGGCTACACCTTC	CASTSPDRGNGYTF	.	TRBV28	TRBJ1-2	.
TGTGCCAGCAGCCATAGGACGGAACGGGCTGAAGCTTTCTTT	CASSHRTERAEAFF	.	TRBV3-1	TRBJ1-1	.
TGCAGCGTTGCATTGCGAGAGGGATACGAGCGGTACTTC	CSVALREGYERYF	.	TRBV29-1	TRBJ2-5	.
TGTGCCAGCAGTCCCTTGACAGGACTCCAAGAGACCCAGTACTTC	CASSPLTGLQETQYF	.	TRBV12-3/TRBV12-4	TRBJ2-5	.
TGCAGTGCTACCCCGTGGGAGGGGGGGATTCAGTACTTC	CSATPWEGGIQYF	.	TRBV20-1	TRBJ2-4	.
TGTGCCAGCAGCTTCCCTAGCGGGGCCTACGAGCAGTACTTC	CASSFPSGAYEQYF	few	TRBV7-2	TRBJ2-7	TRBD2
TGTGCCAGCAGTTACTCGTCTAGCGGCGAGCAGTACTTC	CASSYSSSGEQYF	few	TRBV6-2/TRBV6-3	TRBJ2-7	TRBD2
TGTGCCAGCACCCGTCTAGCGGGAGGAGGCAATGAGCAGTTCTTC	CASTRLAGGGNEQFF	many	TRBV7-2	TRBJ2-1	TRBD2
TGTGCCAGCAGGCCAGGGACCCATATTGGGACCCAGTTCTTC	CASRPGTHIGTQFF	.	TRBV7-9	TRBJ2-1	.
TGTGCCAGCAGAACCGGTAGGCAGGTCCGGTATGGCTACACCTTC	CASRTGRQVRYGYTF	few	TRBV6-5	TRBJ1-2	.
TGTGCCAGCAGCCAAGGTGCCAGGTCGGGTAATAGGATCGGGGAGACCCAGTACTTC	CASSQGARSGNRIGETQYF	few	TRBV14	TRBJ2-5	.
TGTGCCAGCAGTTACTCCGGCGGGACTGAGCAGTTCTTC	CASSYSGGTEQFF	.	TRBV6-2/TRBV6-3	TRBJ2-1	.
TGCAGTGCTAGCGGGGAATCCTACAATGAGCAGTTCTTC	CSASGESYNEQFF	many	TRBV20-1	TRBJ2-1	.
TGTGCCAGCAGGGGGGACGGGAGTAACTATGGCTACACCTTC	CASRGDGSNYGYTF	few	TRBV2	TRBJ1-2	.
TGTGCCAGTAAGAGCGACGGACAGGGGTCCGATACGCAGTATTTT	CASKSDGQGSDTQYF	.	TRBV19	TRBJ2-3	TRBD1
TGTGCCAGCAGCTTAGGCCTAACCCAAGGGACCCAGTACTTC	CASSLGLTQGTQYF	.	TRBV7-7	TRBJ2-5	.
TGCGCCAGCAGCTCGGACAGCGTTGGGAATGAGCAGTTCTTC	CASSSDSVGNEQFF	.	TRBV5-1	TRBJ2-1	.
TGTGCCAGCAGCTTGGAAGCGGGGGGGCAGGGAGAGCAGTTCTTC	CASSLEAGGQGEQFF	.	TRBV7-2	TRBJ2-1	TRBD2
TGCGCCAGCAGCCCCCGGGGCAGCCACAATGAGCAGTTCTTC	CASSPRGSHNEQFF	.	TRBV4-1	TRBJ2-1	.
TGTGCCAGCAGTTTATGGACCGGGGATGAGCAGTTCTTC	CASSLWTGDEQFF	few	TRBV28	TRBJ2-1	.
TGCGCCAGCAACCATGGGGGTCCTAACTATGGCTACACCTTC	CASNHGGPNYGYTF	.	TRBV5-1	TRBJ1-2	.
TGCAGTGCTAGGGATCAGACAGGTCTAAAGACCCAGTACTTC	CSARDQTGLKTQYF	.	TRBV20-1	TRBJ2-5	.
TGTGCCAGCAAGGCCAATGAGCAGTTCTTC	CASKANEQFF	few	TRBV12-3/TRBV12-4	TRBJ2-1	.
TGTGCCAGCAGTTACGTGGGGACAGGTGGAAAACTGTTTTTT	CASSYVGTGGKLFF	.	TRBV6-5	TRBJ1-4	TRBD1
TGCAGCGTTGTCGGGGTCGGCACTGAAGCTTTCTTT	CSVVGVGTEAFF	many	TRBV29-1	TRBJ1-1	.
TGTGCCACCAGTACAGCGGGAGCCTACAATGAGCAGTTCTTC	CATSTAGAYNEQFF	few	TRBV24-1	TRBJ2-1	TRBD2
TGTGCCAGCAGTCTGCGACAGCTTAATTCACCCCTCCACTTT	CASSLRQLNSPLHF	few	TRBV28	TRBJ1-6	.
TGCAGCGTTGGTGGGGGGGGGTTGACTGAAGCTTTCTTT	CSVGGGGLTEAFF	.	TRBV29-1	TRBJ1-1	.
TGCGCCAGCAGTTTTAGAGGCCTGACCTACGAGCAGTACTTC	CASSFRGLTYEQYF	few	TRBV5-1	TRBJ2-7	.
TGTGCCAGCAGTCCAGGAGGCCCGAAGGGTGAAAAACTGTTTTTT	CASSPGGPKGEKLFF	few	TRBV6-6	TRBJ1-4	.
TGTGCCAGCACCCAGACGCGGCAGGGGCTCTACGAGCAGTACTTC	CASTQTRQGLYEQYF	many	TRBV28	TRBJ2-7	.
TGTGCCAGCAGTGAGGGACAGGTGAGCGAGCAGTACTTC	CASSEGQVSEQYF	few	TRBV12-3/TRBV12-4	TRBJ2-7	TRBD1
TGTGCCATCAGTGAATGGGAACCTCTCTACGAGCAGTACTTC	CAISEWEPLYEQYF	few	TRBV10-3	TRBJ2-7	.
TGTGCCAGCAGTGAAAACTACGAGCAGTACTTC	CASSENYEQYF	many	TRBV5-1	TRBJ2-7	.
TGTGCCAGCAGCCGACAGGGGCGCACCGGGGAGCTGTTTTTT	CASSRQGRTGELFF	.	TRBV7-2	TRBJ2-2	TRBD1
TGTGCCAGCAGGACCCCGGGACTAGCGGGAGTCGATGAGCAGTTCTTC	CASRTPGLAGVDEQFF	.	TRBV7-2	TRBJ2-1	TRBD2
TGTGCCAGTAGTGCCGGAGGGGGGACAGGGACCTACGAGCAGTACTTC	CASSAGGGTGTYEQYF	few	TRBV19	TRBJ2-7	TRBD1
TGTGCCAGCAGCCAAGTCGGGGGCTATGGGGAGACCCAGTACTTC	CASSQVGGYGETQYF	few	TRBV9	TRBJ2-5	.
TGTGCCAGCAGCCAAGGACCGTCCTACGAGCAGTACTTC	CASSQGPSYEQYF	many	TRBV6-5	TRBJ2-7	.
TGTGCCAGCACCCCGTCCGGACTAGTATCTCAAGAGACCCAGTACTTC	CASTPSGLVSQETQYF	many	TRBV7-2	TRBJ2-5	TRBD2
TGTGCCAGCAGCCCCCCGCATTCGGAGCAGTACTTC	CASSPPHSEQYF	few	TRBV7-9	TRBJ2-7	.
TGCAGTGCTAGCGTAAAATCTAGCACAGATACGCAGTATTTT	CSASVKSSTDTQYF	many	TRBV20-1	TRBJ2-3	.